The clone carrying this T cell receptor beta chain has a handful of counts. The data stem from a study of blood T cell repertoires in COVID-19. Study at large: From T cells, B-cell-depleted T cells, or PBMCs came the material, which was cDNA or gDNA.

Produced via immunoSEQ multiplex PCR; TCRdb's table is partial and in-frame only. The table records about 87,000 clones, 80% to 90% of them present only once. Sequencing was carried out using peripheral blood. The source is a woman aged 80 or over with acute or convalescent COVID-19.

For the CDR3, the DNA is TGTGCCAGCAGCGGGGGGGGATCCGGCTACACCTTC. Translated: CASSGGGSGYTF. The chain is built from TRBV5-4 and TRBJ1-2; D possibly corresponds to TRBD1 (5 bases). The CDR3 contains 12 residues. Trimming removed 4 bases at V and 8 bases at J, with 12 bases between. Germline V gives CDR1 SGHNT, CDR2 YYREEE (reference sequence).